The source of this T cell receptor beta chain is a study of CD8 T cells in ankylosing spondylitis. In regard to this clonotype: The antigen remains undetermined.

General study findings and limits: Certain motif variants had earlier been reported in reactive arthritis synovial fluid and blood. Ankylosing spondylitis blood appeared to carry a characteristic TCR beta motif of roughly 8 highly homologous variants.

The CDR3 totals 16 residues. Per the germline V gene, CDR1 is SQVTM and CDR2 is ANQGSEA. V shed 4 bases, J shed 4 bases, and the junction held 14 bases outside the gene matches. Preparation of TCR beta libraries was done by quantitative 5'-RACE with molecular barcodes. TCRdb analysed the 5' RACE reads with MiXCR anew, one entry per CDR3 protein. The sample yields 390,000 or so distinct CDR3 sequences, 20% to 25% seen once. This clonotype originated in a male donor with ankylosing spondylitis. The specimen sequenced was blood, either unsorted or a sorted T cell fraction (not recorded which). The chain has TRBV29-1 and TRBJ2-5, with 8 bases identical to TRBD2. This CDR3 is CSVGGASSGSPETQYF. CDR3 DNA sequence: TGCAGCGTTGGGGGGGCCTCAAGCGGGAGCCCAGAGACCCAGTACTTC.